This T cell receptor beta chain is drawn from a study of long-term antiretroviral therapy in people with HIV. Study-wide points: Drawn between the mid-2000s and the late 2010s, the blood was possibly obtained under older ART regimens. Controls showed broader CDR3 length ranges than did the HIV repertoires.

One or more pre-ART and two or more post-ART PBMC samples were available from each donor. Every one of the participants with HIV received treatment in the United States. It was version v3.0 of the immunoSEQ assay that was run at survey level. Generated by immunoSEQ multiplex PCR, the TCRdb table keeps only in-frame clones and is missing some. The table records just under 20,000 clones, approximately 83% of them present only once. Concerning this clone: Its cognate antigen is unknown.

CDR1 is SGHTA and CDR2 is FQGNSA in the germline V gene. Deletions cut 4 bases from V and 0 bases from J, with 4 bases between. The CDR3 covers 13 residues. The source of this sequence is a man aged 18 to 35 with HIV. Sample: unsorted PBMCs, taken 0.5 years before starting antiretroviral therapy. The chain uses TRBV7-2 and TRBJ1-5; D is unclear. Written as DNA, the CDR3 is TGTGCCAGCAGCTCCTATAGCAATCAGCCCCAGCATTTT. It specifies CASSSYSNQPQHF.